The next 7 T cell receptor beta chains were all read from a single sample in a study of cytomegalovirus exposure and HLA in healthy donors (dated by TCRdb to the late 2010s). To prepare the library, the immunoSEQ multiplex PCR assay was applied. The multiplex PCR relied on a mix of 60 forward primers for TCR Vbeta segments and 13 reverse primers for TCR Jbeta segments. The immuneACCESS repertoire file appears here via TCRdb, limited to in-frame rearrangements. These files lack a portion of the clones; in checked studies, under half of the deficit traces to unresolved V genes, and the cause of the others is not known. In this sample the table shows more than 80,000 clones, roughly 80% of which occur a single time. The top ten clonotypes cover approximately 1.3% of the sample. The sample consisted of PBMCs. The receptors originated from a girl aged 2 to 10 in good health and CMV-seropositive.

The chain joins TRBV5-1 to TRBJ1-2; D unresolved. This CDR3 is built from 16 residues. In germline, CDR1 is SGHRS, CDR2 YFSETQ. Trimming took 0 bases from V and 4 from J, leaving 16 bases between them. CDR3 amino acids: CASSLDPGNGIYGYTF. Written as DNA, the CDR3 is TGCGCCAGCAGCTTGGATCCGGGCAACGGGATCTATGGCTACACCTTC.

The rearrangement links TRBV15 to TRBJ2-3; unclear D gene. The CDR3 extends over 12 amino acids. Germline values: CDR1 LNHNV, CDR2 YYDKDF (reference sequence). V was cut by 8 bases and J by 1 base, with 7 bases left in between. The CDR3 bases are TGTGCCACCCTTGGCCGCACAGATACGCAGTATTTT. Protein product: CATLGRTDTQYF. Complete variable domain (other parts from reference TRBV15 and TRBJ2-3): DAMVIQNPRYQVTQFGKPVTLSCSQTLNHNVMYWYQQKSSQAPKLLFHYYDKDFNNEADTPDNFQSRRPNTSFCFLDIRSPGLGDTAMYLCATLGRTDTQYFGPGTRLTVL.

The count of this clone is one. The chain combines TRBV20-1 with TRBJ2-1; D is perhaps TRBD2 (6 bases). The ends were cut back, 6 bases at V and 9 bases at J, with 12 bases in the middle. Germline CDR1 reads DFQATT; CDR2 reads SNEGSKA (reference sequence). The CDR3 is made up of 11 amino acids. Here the CDR3 DNA reads TGCAGTGCGACGACTAGTATTGAGCAGTTCTTC. Translated, it gives CSATTSIEQFF.

The gene calls are TRBV30 and TRBJ1-3, with D uncertain. Trimming cost V 0 bases and J 5 bases, with 5 bases left between them. The CDR3 is 12 residues long. Per the germline V gene, CDR1 is GTSNPN and CDR2 is SVGIG (reference sequence). This chain's CDR3 is CAWSVTRNTIYF. The CDR3 DNA reads TGTGCCTGGAGTGTAACAAGAAACACCATATATTTT.

The chain joins TRBV28 to TRBJ1-4; no clear D gene. Trimming left V 3 bases short and J 6 bases short, with 11 bases between. The CDR3 has 14 residues. Germline V gene lookup returns CDR1 MDHEN and CDR2 SYDVKM. The CDR3 loop reads CASSFPGMHEKLFF. The CDR3 DNA reads as TGTGCCAGCAGTTTCCCCGGGATGCATGAAAAACTGTTTTTT. Looking up the rest from reference TRBV28 and TRBJ1-4 gives the full variable domain: DVKVTQSSRYLVKRTGEKVFLECVQDMDHENMFWYRQDPGLGLRLIYFSYDVKMKEKGDIPEGYSVSREKKERFSLILESASTNQTSMYLCASSFPGMHEKLFFGSGTQLSVL.

The chain combines TRBV7-9 with TRBJ2-7, with TRBD1 matching over 11 bases. V lost 5 bases, J lost 3 bases, and 9 bases stayed unmatched. Germline V CDR1 and CDR2: SEHNR, FQNEAQ (reference sequence). The CDR3 sequence is 16 residues long. CDR3 protein: CASSLIRTGGLYEQYF. The CDR3, as DNA: TGTGCCAGCAGCCTAATCCGGACAGGGGGCCTCTACGAGCAGTACTTC.

The chain has TRBV27 and TRBJ2-3; D perhaps matches TRBD1 (5 bases). The V and J ends lost 2 bases and 3 bases respectively, with 9 bases between them. This CDR3 contains 14 residues. Germline V gives CDR1 MNHEY, CDR2 SMNVEV (reference sequence). The DNA for the CDR3 is TGTGCCAGCAGTTTAAGGGGCGGTACAGATACGCAGTATTTT. As protein: CASSLRGGTDTQYF.